These T cell receptor beta chains were read from a single sample in a study of cytomegalovirus exposure and HLA in healthy donors. Produced via immunoSEQ multiplex PCR; TCRdb's table is partial and in-frame only. The sample comprises 160,000 or so clones, around 82% of which are singletons, and around 5.4% rests with the top ten. The sample taken for sequencing was PBMCs. The receptors were gathered from a man aged 35 to 55 in good health and CMV-seronegative. Each CDR3 is given with its conserved first and last residue. Fields, in order: CDR3 protein, CDR3 DNA, clone size, V gene, D gene, J gene. D genes are given only for firm matches. Clone size is not always given. Where it is, it says once, few, many or a class for expanded clones.

CASSQDTGATNEKLFF	TGCGCCAGCAGCCAAGATACCGGGGCAACTAATGAAAAACTGTTTTTT	few	TRBV4-3	.	TRBJ1-4
CASSTGSQGGEAFF	TGTGCCAGCAGTACCGGATCCCAGGGCGGTGAAGCTTTCTTT	.	TRBV2	.	TRBJ1-1
CAWSVDIRTYEQYF	TGTGCCTGGAGTGTAGACATTAGAACCTACGAGCAGTACTTC	.	TRBV30	.	TRBJ2-7
CAWSVQRDNTEAFF	TGTGCCTGGAGTGTACAGCGGGATAACACTGAAGCTTTCTTT	.	TRBV30	.	TRBJ1-1
CASGTSVGTGELFF	TGTGCCAGCGGGACTAGCGTTGGCACCGGGGAGCTGTTTTTT	.	TRBV7-9	TRBD2	TRBJ2-2
CASSLSTSGGPQETQYF	TGTGCCAGCAGCTTATCTACTAGCGGGGGCCCCCAAGAGACCCAGTACTTC	.	TRBV7-2	TRBD2	TRBJ2-5
CASSTGTGGLYEQYF	TGTGCCAGCAGCACTGGGACAGGGGGCTTGTACGAGCAGTACTTC	.	TRBV5-4	TRBD1	TRBJ2-7
CSSSFGDREVEKLFF	TGTTCCAGCAGCTTCGGGGACAGGGAGGTTGAAAAACTGTTTTTT	.	TRBV7-9	TRBD1	TRBJ1-4
CASSQPGQGVREQFF	TGTGCCAGCAGCCAACCGGGACAGGGAGTACGGGAGCAGTTCTTC	.	TRBV14	TRBD1	TRBJ2-1
CASSLSGLLATGELFF	TGTGCCAGCAGCTTGAGTGGGCTACTCGCCACCGGGGAGCTGTTTTTT	few	TRBV7-9	.	TRBJ2-2
CASMVQGARNEQFF	TGTGCCAGCATGGTCCAGGGGGCCCGGAATGAGCAGTTCTTC	.	TRBV6-1	TRBD1	TRBJ2-1
CASSLSAGNHGYTF	TGTGCCAGCAGCTTAAGTGCGGGGAACCATGGCTACACCTTC	.	TRBV7-3	.	TRBJ1-2
CASTSWTANTGELFF	TGTGCCAGTACCTCCTGGACAGCTAACACCGGGGAGCTGTTTTTT	.	TRBV19	.	TRBJ2-2
CASSPDYTEAFF	TGTGCCAGCTCACCTGACTACACTGAAGCTTTCTTT	few	TRBV18	.	TRBJ1-1
CASFTYRGSGNTIYF	TGTGCCAGCTTCACCTATCGGGGGTCCGGAAACACCATATATTTT	.	TRBV18	.	TRBJ1-3
CASSLLPGQGTEQYF	TGTGCCAGCAGCTTACTTCCGGGACAGGGGACGGAGCAGTACTTC	.	TRBV11-2	TRBD1	TRBJ2-7
CASSYSQNEKLFF	TGTGCCAGCAGTTACTCCCAGAATGAAAAACTGTTTTTT	.	TRBV6-6	.	TRBJ1-4
CASSVVGTSGRNEQFF	TGTGCCAGCAGCGTAGTCGGGACTAGCGGGAGAAATGAGCAGTTCTTC	.	TRBV9	TRBD2	TRBJ2-1
CASSILTRQVATGELFF	TGTGCCAGTAGTATTCTCACCCGACAGGTAGCCACCGGGGAGCTGTTTTTT	.	TRBV19	.	TRBJ2-2
CASSPADRGPISYNEQFF	TGTGCCAGCAGCCCGGCCGACAGGGGGCCTATCTCCTACAATGAGCAGTTCTTC	once	TRBV7-2	TRBD1	TRBJ2-1
CASSLDITDTQYF	TGTGCCAGTAGTTTGGACATCACAGATACGCAGTATTTT	.	TRBV19	.	TRBJ2-3
CASSHGTSTGELFF	TGCGCCAGCAGCCACGGGACTTCCACCGGGGAGCTGTTTTTT	.	TRBV4-3	.	TRBJ2-2
CASSSPTRDSSYEQYF	TGTGCCAGCAGCTCCCCCACCCGGGACAGCTCCTACGAGCAGTACTTC	.	TRBV27	TRBD1	TRBJ2-7
CAAQGAGANVLTF	TGTGCCGCCCAGGGGGCTGGGGCCAACGTCCTGACTTTC	.	TRBV19	TRBD1	TRBJ2-6
CASSGTTGDTSPLHF	TGTGCCAGCAGCGGGACGACAGGGGATACTTCACCCCTCCACTTT	.	TRBV9	TRBD1	TRBJ1-6
CSGLSGSEDTQYF	TGCAGCGGACTTAGCGGGAGCGAAGATACGCAGTATTTT	.	TRBV29-1	TRBD2	TRBJ2-3
CASSLSGHNQPQHF	TGTGCCAGCAGTTTATCAGGACACAATCAGCCCCAGCATTTT	.	TRBV27	.	TRBJ1-5
CASSLARNTEAFF	TGTGCCAGCAGCTTAGCCAGGAACACTGAAGCTTTCTTT	.	TRBV7-2	.	TRBJ1-1
CASSSLVGANEKLFF	TGTGCCAGCAGCTCACTGGTCGGGGCTAATGAAAAACTGTTTTTT	.	TRBV7-2	.	TRBJ1-4
CASSDGGSVETQYF	TGTGCCAGCAGCGACGGGGGTTCGGTGGAGACCCAGTACTTC	.	TRBV9	.	TRBJ2-5
CASSYGGSYNEQFF	TGTGCCAGCAGTTACGGCGGGTCCTACAATGAGCAGTTCTTC	.	TRBV27	.	TRBJ2-1
CASSLDRGHEQYF	TGTGCCAGCAGCTTAGACAGGGGGCACGAGCAGTACTTC	.	TRBV7-3	TRBD1	TRBJ2-7
CASSLWAGPLFF	TGTGCCAGCAGTTTATGGGCGGGTCCGTTGTTCTTC	few	TRBV27	.	TRBJ2-1
CASSTGQGFGVYEQYF	TGTGCCAGTAGTACGGGACAGGGGTTCGGTGTCTACGAGCAGTACTTC	.	TRBV19	TRBD1	TRBJ2-7
CASSEWDRGYQPQHF	TGTGCCAGCAGTGAATGGGACAGGGGCTATCAGCCCCAGCATTTT	.	TRBV2	TRBD1	TRBJ1-5
CASRGDQGGWNTEAFF	TGTGCCAGTAGGGGGGATCAAGGGGGCTGGAACACTGAAGCTTTCTTT	.	TRBV19	TRBD1	TRBJ1-1
CASSPRQDTYEQYF	TGTGCCAGCTCACCAAGGCAGGACACCTACGAGCAGTACTTC	.	TRBV18	.	TRBJ2-7
CASSSHRGRTGELFF	TGTGCCAGCAGCTCCCACAGGGGAAGGACCGGGGAGCTGTTTTTT	.	TRBV7-2	TRBD1	TRBJ2-2
CASSLDRSGTEAFF	TGCGCCAGCAGCCTAGACAGATCTGGCACTGAAGCTTTCTTT	once	TRBV4-3	.	TRBJ1-1
CASSLASNSGNTIYF	TGTGCCAGCAGCTTAGCTTCTAACTCTGGAAACACCATATATTTT	.	TRBV7-2	.	TRBJ1-3
CASSLSRQRSYNEQFF	TGTGCCAGCAGCTTGAGCCGGCAGAGGTCCTACAATGAGCAGTTCTTC	.	TRBV5-5	.	TRBJ2-1
CASSPARTSGNTGELFF	TGTGCCAGTAGTCCGGCCCGGACTAGCGGGAACACCGGGGAGCTGTTTTTT	few	TRBV19	TRBD2	TRBJ2-2
CAISGDSGDVDTQYF	TGTGCCATCAGTGGGGATAGCGGGGATGTGGATACGCAGTATTTT	.	TRBV10-3	TRBD2	TRBJ2-3
CASSLGSGNTIYF	TGTGCCAGCTCCCTAGGCTCTGGAAACACCATATATTTT	.	TRBV18	.	TRBJ1-3
CASSRDMGGGATGELFF	TGCGCCAGCAGCAGGGACATGGGCGGGGGTGCCACCGGGGAGCTGTTTTTT	.	TRBV5-1	.	TRBJ2-2
CASSSSGGLNNEQFF	TGTGCCAGCAGCTCTAGCGGGGGTCTCAACAATGAGCAGTTCTTC	.	TRBV6-4	TRBD2	TRBJ2-1
CASSLVGRGRTGELFF	TGCGCCAGCAGCTTGGTGGGGAGGGGCCGAACCGGGGAGCTGTTTTTT	few	TRBV5-1	TRBD2	TRBJ2-2
CASSRGLAGGPQETQYF	TGCGCCAGCAGCCGAGGACTAGCGGGGGGGCCGCAAGAGACCCAGTACTTC	.	TRBV4-1	TRBD2	TRBJ2-5
CASRPIGTVNTEAFF	TGCGCCAGCAGGCCCATCGGGACAGTGAACACTGAAGCTTTCTTT	.	TRBV5-1	TRBD1	TRBJ1-1
CASSLGLGTDTQYF	TGTGCCAGCAGCCTCGGACTTGGCACAGATACGCAGTATTTT	.	TRBV7-3	.	TRBJ2-3
CASSLGLAGNNEQFF	TGTGCCAGCAGTCTGGGACTAGCGGGGAACAATGAGCAGTTCTTC	.	TRBV27	TRBD2	TRBJ2-1
CSVGTSGRYYEQYF	TGCAGCGTCGGGACTAGCGGGAGGTACTACGAGCAGTACTTC	.	TRBV29-1	TRBD2	TRBJ2-7
CAWSVSAVEQYF	TGTGCCTGGAGTGTGTCAGCGGTCGAGCAGTACTTC	.	TRBV30	.	TRBJ2-7